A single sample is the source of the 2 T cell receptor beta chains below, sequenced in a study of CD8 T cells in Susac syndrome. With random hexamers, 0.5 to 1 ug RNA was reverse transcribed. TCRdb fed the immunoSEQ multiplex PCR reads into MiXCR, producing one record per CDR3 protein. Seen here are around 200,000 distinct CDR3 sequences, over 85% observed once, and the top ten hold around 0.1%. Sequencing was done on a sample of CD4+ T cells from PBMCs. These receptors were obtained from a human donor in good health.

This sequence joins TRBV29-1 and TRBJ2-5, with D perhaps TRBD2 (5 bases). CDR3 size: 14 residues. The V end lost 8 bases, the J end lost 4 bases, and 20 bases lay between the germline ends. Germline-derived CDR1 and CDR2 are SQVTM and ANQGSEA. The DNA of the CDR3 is TGCAGCTTTGCCGCGGGCTTCGTGATAGAGACCCAGTACTTC. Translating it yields CSFAAGFVIETQYF.

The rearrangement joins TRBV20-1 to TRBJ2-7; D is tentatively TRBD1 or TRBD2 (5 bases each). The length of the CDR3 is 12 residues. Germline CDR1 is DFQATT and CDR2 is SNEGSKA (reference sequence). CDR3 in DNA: TGCATATGGAGGCTCGGACACTACGAGCAGTACGTC. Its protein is CIWRLGHYEQYV.